This is a list of T cell receptor beta chains from one sample in a study of shared clonotypes between healthy human individuals. Sequencing used immunoSEQ multiplex PCR; TCRdb keeps in-frame clones, though not all of them. This sample yields about 730,000 clones, of which 55% to 75% are seen a single time; under 2% belongs to the top ten. What was sequenced was memory CD4+ T cells sorted from blood. Source of these receptors: a woman in her twenties or thirties in good health. Each CDR3 is given with its conserved first and last residue. The order of the fields is CDR3 length, V gene, J gene, clone size, D gene, CDR3 protein, CDR3 DNA. The D gene is left open where the match is weak. A clone size is listed for some rows: how often the clone was seen (once, few, many), or a class if it is expanded.

CDR3 length: 16; V gene: TRBV4-1; J gene: TRBJ2-7; clone size: NA; D gene: NA; CDR3 protein: CASSQAAQDPSYEQYF; CDR3 DNA: TGCGCCAGCAGCCAAGCCGCTCAGGACCCCTCCTACGAGCAGTACTTC
CDR3 length: 15; V gene: TRBV7-3; J gene: TRBJ2-3; clone size: NA; D gene: NA; CDR3 protein: CASSLSTGPGDTQYF; CDR3 DNA: TGTGCCAGCAGCTTAAGTACAGGGCCCGGGGATACGCAGTATTTT
CDR3 length: 12; V gene: TRBV7-3; J gene: TRBJ2-1; clone size: NA; D gene: NA; CDR3 protein: CASSLDGLTQFF; CDR3 DNA: TGTGCCAGCAGCTTAGACGGACTAACTCAGTTCTTC
CDR3 length: 12; V gene: TRBV5-5; J gene: TRBJ1-2; clone size: NA; D gene: NA; CDR3 protein: CASSPGRKFPTF; CDR3 DNA: TGTGCCAGCAGCCCGGGACGGAAGTTTCCCACCTTC
CDR3 length: 14; V gene: TRBV28; J gene: TRBJ1-2; clone size: NA; D gene: NA; CDR3 protein: CASTLGARAYGYTF; CDR3 DNA: TGTGCCAGCACCCTGGGGGCCAGGGCCTATGGCTACACCTTC
CDR3 length: 13; V gene: TRBV29-1; J gene: TRBJ2-7; clone size: NA; D gene: NA; CDR3 protein: CSVVSSATYEQYF; CDR3 DNA: TGCAGCGTTGTATCTAGCGCTACCTACGAGCAGTACTTC
CDR3 length: 15; V gene: TRBV11-2; J gene: TRBJ1-1; clone size: NA; D gene: TRBD1; CDR3 protein: CASSTRTGPNTEAFF; CDR3 DNA: TGTGCCAGCAGCACCCGGACAGGCCCGAACACTGAAGCTTTCTTT
CDR3 length: 13; V gene: TRBV7-2; J gene: TRBJ2-5; clone size: NA; D gene: NA; CDR3 protein: CASSGQRSETQYF; CDR3 DNA: TGTGCCAGCAGCGGACAGAGGTCCGAGACCCAGTACTTC
CDR3 length: 11; V gene: TRBV6-5; J gene: TRBJ2-7; clone size: NA; D gene: NA; CDR3 protein: CASSNKGEQYF; CDR3 DNA: TGTGCCAGCAGTAATAAAGGAGAGCAGTACTTC
CDR3 length: 15; V gene: TRBV4-1; J gene: TRBJ2-7; clone size: NA; D gene: TRBD2; CDR3 protein: CASSQGERGSYEQYF; CDR3 DNA: TGCGCCAGCAGCCAAGGGGAGCGGGGGTCCTACGAGCAGTACTTC
CDR3 length: 13; V gene: TRBV6-6; J gene: TRBJ1-4; clone size: few; D gene: NA; CDR3 protein: CASSYWTGEKLFF; CDR3 DNA: TGTGCCAGCAGTTACTGGACTGGGGAAAAACTGTTTTTT
CDR3 length: 12; V gene: TRBV25-1; J gene: TRBJ2-7; clone size: NA; D gene: NA; CDR3 protein: CASSGTGYEQYF; CDR3 DNA: TGTGCCAGCAGTGGAACAGGCTACGAGCAGTACTTC
CDR3 length: 14; V gene: TRBV29-1; J gene: TRBJ2-7; clone size: NA; D gene: NA; CDR3 protein: CSVEKEATSLEQYF; CDR3 DNA: TGCAGCGTCGAGAAGGAGGCAACGTCCCTCGAGCAGTACTTC
CDR3 length: 22; V gene: TRBV13; J gene: TRBJ2-1; clone size: many; D gene: TRBD2; CDR3 protein: CASSQVLGLAGEGLKGYNEQFF; CDR3 DNA: TGTGCCAGCAGCCAAGTCCTGGGACTAGCGGGAGAGGGGCTAAAGGGATACAATGAGCAGTTCTTC
CDR3 length: 16; V gene: TRBV4-1; J gene: TRBJ2-7; clone size: NA; D gene: NA; CDR3 protein: CASSETTTGSSYEQYF; CDR3 DNA: TGCGCCAGCAGCGAGACAACAACAGGGAGCTCCTACGAGCAGTACTTC
CDR3 length: 16; V gene: TRBV5-1; J gene: TRBJ2-7; clone size: NA; D gene: TRBD2; CDR3 protein: CASSTQGRSGSNEQYF; CDR3 DNA: TGCGCCAGCAGCACCCAGGGACGTAGCGGGAGTAACGAGCAGTACTTC
CDR3 length: 13; V gene: TRBV6-1; J gene: TRBJ2-7; clone size: few; D gene: TRBD2; CDR3 protein: CASSRGGRYEQYF; CDR3 DNA: TGTGCCAGCAGCCGGGGAGGGAGGTACGAGCAGTACTTC
CDR3 length: 14; V gene: TRBV29-1; J gene: TRBJ2-3; clone size: NA; D gene: TRBD2; CDR3 protein: CSVDKREGSDTQYF; CDR3 DNA: TGCAGCGTTGATAAGCGGGAGGGTTCAGATACGCAGTATTTT
CDR3 length: 14; V gene: TRBV27; J gene: TRBJ2-3; clone size: NA; D gene: TRBD2; CDR3 protein: CATLLAGEADTQYF; CDR3 DNA: TGTGCCACCTTGCTAGCGGGAGAGGCAGATACGCAGTATTTT
CDR3 length: 14; V gene: TRBV5-4; J gene: TRBJ2-2; clone size: NA; D gene: NA; CDR3 protein: CASSLDARTGELFF; CDR3 DNA: TGTGCCAGCAGCTTGGACGCTCGCACCGGGGAGCTGTTTTTT
CDR3 length: 15; V gene: TRBV11-2; J gene: TRBJ2-3; clone size: NA; D gene: TRBD2; CDR3 protein: CASSSSGTSTDTQYF; CDR3 DNA: TGTGCCAGCAGCTCGAGCGGGACTAGCACAGATACGCAGTATTTT
CDR3 length: 14; V gene: TRBV6-4; J gene: TRBJ1-1; clone size: NA; D gene: NA; CDR3 protein: CASSDSSENTEAFF; CDR3 DNA: TGTGCCAGCAGTGACTCTTCGGAGAACACTGAAGCTTTCTTT
CDR3 length: 16; V gene: TRBV27; J gene: TRBJ1-1; clone size: NA; D gene: NA; CDR3 protein: CASSRGRQTMNTEAFF; CDR3 DNA: TGTGCCAGCAGTCGCGGACGGCAAACCATGAACACTGAAGCTTTCTTT
CDR3 length: 14; V gene: TRBV5-6; J gene: TRBJ2-4; clone size: NA; D gene: TRBD2; CDR3 protein: CASSLGGTKNIQYF; CDR3 DNA: TGTGCCAGCAGCCTGGGGGGGACCAAAAACATTCAGTACTTC
CDR3 length: 14; V gene: TRBV15; J gene: TRBJ1-3; clone size: many; D gene: TRBD1; CDR3 protein: CATSRGTGTDTIYF; CDR3 DNA: TGTGCCACCAGCAGGGGGACAGGGACGGACACCATATATTTT
CDR3 length: 15; V gene: TRBV5-1; J gene: TRBJ2-1; clone size: few; D gene: NA; CDR3 protein: CASSQGFNLYNEQFF; CDR3 DNA: TGCGCCAGCAGCCAAGGCTTTAACCTTTACAATGAGCAGTTCTTC
CDR3 length: 15; V gene: TRBV29-1; J gene: TRBJ2-1; clone size: NA; D gene: TRBD2; CDR3 protein: CSVAREGLHSNEQFF; CDR3 DNA: TGCAGCGTTGCGCGGGAGGGCCTTCATTCCAATGAGCAGTTCTTC
CDR3 length: 15; V gene: TRBV6-1; J gene: TRBJ1-4; clone size: NA; D gene: NA; CDR3 protein: CASSVREGWSEKLFF; CDR3 DNA: TGTGCCAGCAGTGTCCGCGAGGGATGGAGTGAAAAACTGTTTTTT
CDR3 length: 13; V gene: TRBV27; J gene: TRBJ1-4; clone size: NA; D gene: NA; CDR3 protein: CASSFRRGEKLFF; CDR3 DNA: TGTGCCAGCAGTTTCCGTCGGGGTGAAAAACTGTTTTTT
CDR3 length: 16; V gene: TRBV25-1; J gene: TRBJ2-7; clone size: NA; D gene: NA; CDR3 protein: CASSDTRAPRAYEQYF; CDR3 DNA: TGTGCCAGCAGTGACACTCGGGCCCCTCGTGCCTACGAGCAGTACTTC
CDR3 length: 15; V gene: TRBV5-5; J gene: TRBJ2-7; clone size: NA; D gene: TRBD1; CDR3 protein: CASSLRDRDARQQYF; CDR3 DNA: TGTGCCAGCAGCTTGCGAGACAGGGATGCTCGGCAGCAGTACTTC
CDR3 length: 16; V gene: TRBV14; J gene: TRBJ2-7; clone size: NA; D gene: NA; CDR3 protein: CASSQELRWGYHEQYF; CDR3 DNA: TGTGCCAGCAGCCAAGAGTTGAGGTGGGGGTACCACGAGCAGTACTTC
CDR3 length: 15; V gene: TRBV2; J gene: TRBJ2-5; clone size: NA; D gene: NA; CDR3 protein: CASSEAQVEWETQYF; CDR3 DNA: TGTGCCAGCAGTGAAGCGCAAGTAGAGTGGGAGACCCAGTACTTC
CDR3 length: 14; V gene: TRBV19; J gene: TRBJ2-3; clone size: NA; D gene: NA; CDR3 protein: CASSLAGVTDTQYF; CDR3 DNA: TGTGCCAGTAGTTTGGCAGGGGTCACAGATACGCAGTATTTT
CDR3 length: 16; V gene: TRBV11-2; J gene: TRBJ1-2; clone size: NA; D gene: TRBD1; CDR3 protein: CASSLRQGGNNYGYTF; CDR3 DNA: TGTGCCAGCAGCCTAAGACAGGGCGGAAACAACTATGGCTACACCTTC
CDR3 length: 18; V gene: TRBV14; J gene: TRBJ2-3; clone size: NA; D gene: TRBD2; CDR3 protein: CASSRPTLAAASTDTQYF; CDR3 DNA: TGTGCCAGCAGCCGCCCTACGCTAGCGGCTGCTAGCACAGATACGCAGTATTTT
CDR3 length: 16; V gene: TRBV27; J gene: TRBJ1-2; clone size: NA; D gene: NA; CDR3 protein: CASSLFQGTTSHGYTF; CDR3 DNA: TGTGCCAGCAGTTTATTTCAGGGAACCACATCCCATGGCTACACCTTC
CDR3 length: 14; V gene: TRBV2; J gene: TRBJ2-2; clone size: NA; D gene: NA; CDR3 protein: CASGWRENTGELFF; CDR3 DNA: TGTGCCAGCGGGTGGCGAGAAAACACCGGGGAGCTGTTTTTT
CDR3 length: 14; V gene: TRBV7-9; J gene: TRBJ2-3; clone size: NA; D gene: TRBD1; CDR3 protein: CASSTGGATDTQYF; CDR3 DNA: TGTGCCAGCAGTACAGGGGGCGCGACAGATACGCAGTATTTT
CDR3 length: 17; V gene: TRBV9; J gene: TRBJ1-3; clone size: NA; D gene: NA; CDR3 protein: CASSVALRGTNGNTIYF; CDR3 DNA: TGTGCCAGCAGCGTAGCTCTTAGGGGGACGAATGGAAACACCATATATTTT
CDR3 length: 12; V gene: TRBV10-3; J gene: TRBJ2-1; clone size: few; D gene: NA; CDR3 protein: CAIRNQGNEQFF; CDR3 DNA: TGTGCCATCAGAAACCAGGGGAATGAGCAGTTCTTC
CDR3 length: 16; V gene: TRBV5-1; J gene: TRBJ2-2; clone size: NA; D gene: NA; CDR3 protein: CASSLVPGAETGELFF; CDR3 DNA: TGCGCCAGCAGCTTGGTTCCGGGAGCGGAAACCGGGGAGCTGTTTTTT
CDR3 length: 15; V gene: TRBV9; J gene: TRBJ1-4; clone size: NA; D gene: TRBD1; CDR3 protein: CASSEGTGAGEKLFF; CDR3 DNA: TGTGCCAGCAGCGAGGGGACAGGAGCGGGTGAAAAACTGTTTTTT
CDR3 length: 15; V gene: TRBV6-5; J gene: TRBJ2-2; clone size: few; D gene: TRBD2; CDR3 protein: CASSSGTSGTGELFF; CDR3 DNA: TGTGCCAGCAGTTCCGGGACTAGCGGCACCGGGGAGCTGTTTTTT
CDR3 length: 15; V gene: TRBV28; J gene: TRBJ1-5; clone size: many; D gene: TRBD1; CDR3 protein: CASSFTGARNQPQHF; CDR3 DNA: TGTGCCAGCAGTTTTACAGGGGCTCGCAATCAGCCCCAGCATTTT
CDR3 length: 14; V gene: TRBV9; J gene: TRBJ2-7; clone size: few; D gene: NA; CDR3 protein: CASSVGSRSYEQYF; CDR3 DNA: TGTGCCAGCAGCGTAGGGTCCCGCTCCTACGAGCAGTACTTC
CDR3 length: 13; V gene: TRBV11-2; J gene: TRBJ1-2; clone size: NA; D gene: NA; CDR3 protein: CASSLGHRAGYTF; CDR3 DNA: TGTGCCAGCAGCTTGGGCCACAGGGCTGGCTACACCTTC